This T cell receptor (beta chain) was recovered during a study of T cell responses to AZD1222 COVID-19 vaccine. About this clone itself: Its target is unknown.

Germline loops: CDR1 SQVTM, CDR2 ANQGSEA. Losses at the gene ends were 3 bases for V and 7 bases for J; bases not matched to a gene: 10. The CDR3 contains 14 residues. Study-wide results and caveats: Following two doses of AZD1222, Spike-specific TCR breadth and depth rose.

Clones were sequenced by immunoSEQ multiplex PCR, and TCRdb holds only the in-frame ones, with some missing. The sample lists over 130,000 clones; more than 80% were seen once. The V gene is TRBV29-1, the J gene TRBJ1-2; 8 bases line up with TRBD1. The sample consisted of peripheral blood, taken 28 days after the second dose of the MenACWY control vaccine. This receptor was identified in an adult who received the MenACWY meningococcal vaccine as a control. As DNA, the CDR3 is TGCAGCGTTGACAGAATCCAGGGGGCGGTTGGCTACACCTTC. Protein sequence: CSVDRIQGAVGYTF.